This TCR beta chain was found in a study of blood T cells in healthy people across ages. Primers used in a second PCR of roughly 7 to 11 cycles were a sample-barcoded 5' primer and a J-beta primer mix. Every cDNA was tagged by a template-switch adaptor with 12 random nucleotides. TCRdb reanalysed the 5' RACE reads using MiXCR and keeps one entry per CDR3 protein. There are 1.5 million to 1.8 million distinct CDR3 sequences in the sample; approximately 43% occur only once, and 4% lies in the top ten. A note on this clonotype: Its antigen is still unknown.

Germline V CDR1 and CDR2: MGHRA, YSYEKL. The ends were cut back, 5 bases at V and 5 bases at J, with 18 bases in the middle. The CDR3 length is 15 residues. Notes on the study in general: Long-lived donors carried more naive CD4+ cells and greater diversity than aged donors.

The chain uses TRBV4-1 and TRBJ1-2; D perhaps matches TRBD1 (5 bases). Sequenced sample: blood. The sequence was obtained from a woman between 18 and 29 years old in good health. CDR3 sequence reads: CASSFRGGGEYGYTF. DNA for the CDR3: TGCGCCAGCAGCTTCCGGGGCGGCGGGGAGTATGGCTACACCTTC.